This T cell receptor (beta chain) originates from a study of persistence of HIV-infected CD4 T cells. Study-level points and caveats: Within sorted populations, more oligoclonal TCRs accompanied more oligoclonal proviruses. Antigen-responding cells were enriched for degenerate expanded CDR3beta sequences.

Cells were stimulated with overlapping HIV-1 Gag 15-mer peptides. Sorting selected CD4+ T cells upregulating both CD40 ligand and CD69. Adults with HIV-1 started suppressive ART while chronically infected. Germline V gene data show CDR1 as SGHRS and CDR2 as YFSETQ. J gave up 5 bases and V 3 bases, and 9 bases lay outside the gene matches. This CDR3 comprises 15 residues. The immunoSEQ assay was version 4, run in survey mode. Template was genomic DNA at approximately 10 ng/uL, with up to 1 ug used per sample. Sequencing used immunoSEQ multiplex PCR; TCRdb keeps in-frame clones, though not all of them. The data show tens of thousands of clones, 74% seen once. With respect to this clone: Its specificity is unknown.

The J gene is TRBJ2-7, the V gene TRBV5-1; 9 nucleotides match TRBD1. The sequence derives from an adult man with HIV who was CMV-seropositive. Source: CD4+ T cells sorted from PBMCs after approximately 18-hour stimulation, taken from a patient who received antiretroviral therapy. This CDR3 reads CASSSGGQGTNEQYF. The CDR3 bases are TGCGCCAGCAGCTCCGGGGGACAGGGAACTAACGAGCAGTACTTC.